One sample yielded the 10 T cell receptor beta chains listed below, sequenced in a study of T cells in tuberculosis. The protocol was immunoSEQ multiplex PCR, while the TCRdb copy is restricted to in-frame clones and leaves out a portion. The sample includes approximately 20,000 clones, 95% to 98% seen only once; the top ten take 6.2%. Sequencing was carried out using PBMCs. The receptor set was obtained from a donor aged 10-29 years with latent tuberculosis or without tuberculosis infection.

The chain is built from TRBV6-1 and TRBJ1-2; TRBD1 is a possible D gene (5 bases). Germline CDR1 MNHNS, CDR2 SASEGT. Trimming removed 10 bases from V and 8 bases from J, with 17 bases in between. This CDR3 region has 12 residues. The chain's CDR3 is CATTQGVYGYTF. The CDR3, as DNA: TGTGCCACCACTCAGGGTGTCTACGGCTACACCTTC.

The chain employs TRBV10-3 and TRBJ2-7; 11 bases match TRBD1. The CDR3 is made up of 15 amino acids. J gave up 6 bases and V 3 bases, and 7 bases lay outside the gene matches. Germline loops: CDR1 ENHRY, CDR2 SYGVKD. The CDR3 nucleotides read TGTGCCATCAGTGAACGGGACAGGGGGTCCACCGAGCAGTACTTC. This translates into CAISERDRGSTEQYF.

This rearrangement joins TRBV19 to TRBJ1-2; 9 positions match TRBD1. Germline CDR1 LNHDA, CDR2 SQIVND (reference sequence). The ends lost 5 bases at V and 2 bases at J; junction bases unmatched: 15. The CDR3 loop spans 18 amino acids. CDR3 sequence reads: CASSAYLKQGAGNYGYTF. CDR3 in DNA: TGTGCCAGTAGTGCGTACTTAAAACAGGGGGCTGGGAACTATGGCTACACCTTC.

The CDR3 bases are TGTGCCAGCAGCTTTGGTCCAGGGGTGGACTACGAGCAGTACTTC. Translating it yields CASSFGPGVDYEQYF. This chain connects TRBV11-3 to TRBJ2-7; possible D gene TRBD1, 6 bases. Trimming shortened V by 3 bases and J by 3 bases, and 15 bases separated the two germline ends. CDR1 is SGHNT and CDR2 is YENEEA in the germline V gene. The CDR3 totals 15 residues. Looking up the rest from reference TRBV11-3 and TRBJ2-7 gives the full variable domain: EAGVVQSPRYKIIEKKQPVAFWCNPISGHNTLYWYLQNLGQGPELLIRYENEEAVDDSQLPKDRFSAERLKGVDSTLKIQPAELGDSAVYLCASSFGPGVDYEQYFGPGTRLTVT.

The V call is TRBV7-9, the J call TRBJ1-1, with D hard to call. CDR1 and CDR2 (germline): SEHNR, FQNEAQ (reference sequence). The CDR3 is 12 amino acids. V was pared by 1 base and J by 7 bases, with 7 bases between. The CDR3 region has the DNA TGTGCCAGCAGCTTAGAACAGATTGAAGCTTTCTTT. Its protein is CASSLEQIEAFF. The full variable domain, rest sourced from reference TRBV7-9 and TRBJ1-1, is DTGVSQNPRHKITKRGQNVTFRCDPISEHNRLYWYRQTLGQGPEFLTYFQNEAQLEKSRLLSDRFSAERPKGSFSTLEIQRTEQGDSAMYLCASSLEQIEAFFGQGTRLTVV.

Concerning this clone itself: The identical CDR3 is also encoded by other nucleotide sequences in the sample. This sequence joins TRBV7-9 and TRBJ1-1; 9 bases are a match to TRBD1. The CDR3 extends over 14 amino acids. Looked up from germline, CDR1 is SEHNR and CDR2 is FQNEAQ (reference sequence). Trimming removed 1 base from V and 3 bases from J; junction bases left unmatched: 0. CDR3 bases: TGTGCCAGCAGCTTAGGGACAGGGGACACTGAAGCTTTCTTT. Translating it yields CASSLGTGDTEAFF.

This rearrangement joins TRBV7-9 to TRBJ1-2; maybe TRBD1 (6 bases). V was trimmed by 3 bases and J by 5 bases, leaving 28 bases between them. CDR3 length: 19 amino acids. Looked up from germline, CDR1 is SEHNR and CDR2 is FQNEAQ (reference sequence). CDR3 residues: CASSFPSEGHKTGFYGYTF. The CDR3 DNA reads TGTGCCAGCAGCTTTCCCAGCGAGGGACACAAAACGGGATTTTATGGCTACACCTTC.

CDR3 nucleotide sequence: TGTGCCTGGAGTGGAGGGATCAGGAACTATGGCTACACCTTC. Translation gives CAWSGGIRNYGYTF. V usage is TRBV30 and J usage is TRBJ1-2; D not resolved. V shed 1 base and J shed 2 bases, with 11 bases lying between them. There are 14 residues in the CDR3. The germline gives CDR1 GTSNPN, CDR2 SVGIG (reference sequence).

This chain connects TRBV6-5 to TRBJ1-1; D is unclear. This CDR3 is 15 amino acids long. CDR1 is MNHEY and CDR2 is SVGAGI in the germline V gene. Trimming pared 7 bases from V and 3 bases from J, leaving 18 bases between. The CDR3 spells CASTRTPLADTEAFF. The CDR3 nucleotides read TGTGCCAGCACCAGGACTCCCCTGGCGGACACTGAAGCTTTCTTT.

The V call is TRBV2, the J call TRBJ2-5; 11 bases agree with TRBD2. Trimming took 5 bases from V and 5 from J; bases not matched to a gene: 7. The CDR3 runs 15 residues. CDR1 is SNHLY and CDR2 is FYNNEI in the germline V gene. The CDR3 DNA is TGTGCCAGCAGTTTAGCGGGAGGGGGTGGGGAGACCCAGTACTTC. Translation gives CASSLAGGGGETQYF.